What follows are 32 T cell receptor beta chains derived from one specimen sequenced in a study of T cells after yellow fever vaccination. TCRdb called the 5' RACE reads again in MiXCR, with one record for every CDR3 protein. The sample includes 200,000 to 250,000 distinct CDR3 sequences, 3% to 4% seen only once; the top ten take about 3%. Sample: CD4+ T cells sorted from PBMCs, taken 10 days after the yellow fever booster vaccination. The source of these receptors is a man between 18 and 35 years old who received the YFV17D yellow fever vaccine.

This clonotype occurred a few times. This chain connects TRBV5-1 to TRBJ2-3, with a weak D call TRBD1 (5 bases). The CDR3 runs to 18 residues. V was trimmed by 4 bases and J by 2 bases, leaving 23 bases between them. Germline V gene sequence: CDR1 SGHRS, CDR2 YFSETQ. CDR3 nucleotide sequence: TGCGCCAGCAGCCTAAGTGGGTCGGCAGGGATTTTCACAGATACGCAGTATTTT. This gives the protein CASSLSGSAGIFTDTQYF.

This clonotype was seen many times. The chain employs TRBV5-5 and TRBJ2-1; TRBD2 agrees at 11 bases. J lost 4 bases, V lost 7 bases, and 10 bases had no gene match. This CDR3 has 16 residues. Germline V lookup: CDR1 SGHKS, CDR2 YYEKEE (reference sequence). CDR3 sequence reads: CASLSTSGKQYNEQFF. The CDR3 coding sequence is TGTGCCAGCCTCTCGACTAGCGGGAAGCAATACAATGAGCAGTTCTTC. Using reference TRBV5-5 and TRBJ2-1 for the parts outside the CDR3, the full variable domain is DAGVTQSPTHLIKTRGQQVTLRCSPISGHKSVSWYQQVLGQGPQFIFQYYEKEERGRGNFPDRFSARQFPNYSSELNVNALLLGDSALYLCASLSTSGKQYNEQFFGPGTRLTVL.

This clonotype occurred a few times. This chain links TRBV5-4 with TRBJ1-6, with 7 bases identical to TRBD1. With 0 bases clipped from V and 9 bases from J, the junction kept 3 bases outside the gene matches. The CDR3 spans 14 residues. The germline V gene has CDR1 SGHNT and CDR2 YYREEE (reference sequence). For the CDR3, the DNA is TGTGCCAGCAGCTTGGAACAGGGGACTTCACCCCTCCACTTT. Its protein is CASSLEQGTSPLHF.

This clonotype was seen a few times. The chain is built from TRBV5-4 and TRBJ1-1; no clear D gene. The V gene lost 0 bases and the J gene lost 2 bases, with 8 bases spanning the gap. The CDR3 runs to 14 residues. In germline, CDR1 is SGHNT, CDR2 YYREEE (reference sequence). DNA of the CDR3: TGTGCCAGCAGCTTGGGAGAGGGAAACACTGAAGCTTTCTTT. Amino acids: CASSLGEGNTEAFF.

This clonotype was counted ten times or more. The V gene is TRBV10-3, the J gene TRBJ2-1, with a weak D call TRBD2 (6 bases). Germline CDR1 reads ENHRY; CDR2 reads SYGVKD. Trimming shortened V by 4 bases and J by 6 bases, and 7 bases separated the two germline ends. The CDR3 length is 12 residues. CDR3 region: CAISGTINEQFF. The CDR3 DNA is TGTGCCATCAGTGGGACTATCAATGAGCAGTTCTTC.

The sample holds many counts of this clonotype. This sequence joins TRBV19 and TRBJ1-6; D is ambiguous. Germline CDR1 reads LNHDA; CDR2 reads SQIVND (reference sequence). V was shortened by 5 bases and J by 7 bases, with 15 bases between the two germline ends. The CDR3 has 15 residues. The CDR3 nucleotides read TGTGCCAGTAGTCCTAGGGTGGTTTCCAATTCACCCCTCCACTTT. Translated, it gives CASSPRVVSNSPLHF.

This clonotype was observed many times. The gene calls are TRBV29-1 and TRBJ1-3; D might be TRBD1 (5 bases). The CDR3 is 14 residues long. Germline-derived CDR1 and CDR2 are SQVTM and ANQGSEA. Trimming shortened V by 4 bases and J by 2 bases, and 12 bases separated the two germline ends. As DNA, the CDR3 is TGCAGCGTTGGAAAGGGGACCACTGGAAACACCATATATTTT. Translation gives CSVGKGTTGNTIYF.

In this sample, this clonotype turned up many times. This chain uses TRBV7-2 with TRBJ2-7; D gene ambiguous. The germline gives CDR1 SGHTA, CDR2 FQGNSA. This CDR3 has 14 residues. Trimming pared 0 bases from V and 2 bases from J, leaving 8 bases between. Here the CDR3 reads CASSLALGPYEQYF. The DNA for the CDR3 is TGTGCCAGCAGCTTAGCTCTAGGGCCCTACGAGCAGTACTTC.

The J gene is TRBJ1-5, the V gene TRBV12-3 or TRBV12-4, with D uncertain. The ends were cut back, 9 bases at V and 3 bases at J, with 15 bases in the middle. CDR3 length: 14 amino acids. CDR3 sequence reads: CASRTAVDNQPQHF. In DNA, the CDR3 is TGTGCCAGTAGGACCGCGGTCGACAATCAGCCCCAGCATTTT.

The V gene is TRBV10-3, the J gene TRBJ1-5; 7 positions match TRBD1. Germline CDR1 ENHRY, CDR2 SYGVKD. Unmatched junction bases numbered 3, after V lost 7 bases and J lost 3 bases. CDR3 length: 13 residues. The DNA of the CDR3 is TGTGCCATCACCGGGACAGTCAATCAGCCCCAGCATTTT. The encoded protein is CAITGTVNQPQHF.

The chain carries TRBV4-2 and TRBJ2-5, with 9 bases fitting TRBD2. The CDR3 covers 16 residues. J gave up 2 bases and V 1 base, and 5 bases lay outside the gene matches. Germline V gives CDR1 LGHNA, CDR2 YNFKEQ. The CDR3 DNA reads TGTGCCAGCAGCCAAGCCTTGGCGGGGGGGCAAGAGACCCAGTACTTC. It translates to CASSQALAGGQETQYF.

This rearrangement joins TRBV30 to TRBJ1-1, with D possibly matching TRBD1 (6 bases). Between the trimmed V and J ends, which lost 2 bases and 1 base, there was a span of 14 bases. CDR3 size: 15 residues. CDR1 GTSNPN and CDR2 SVGIG come from the germline V gene (reference sequence). The CDR3 region has the DNA TGTGCCTGGAGTACGGGGGGCGAGTGGAACACTGAAGCTTTCTTT. It is translated as CAWSTGGEWNTEAFF.

Only a few counts were recorded for this clonotype. The chain is built from TRBV12-3 or TRBV12-4 and TRBJ2-4; TRBD1 matches at 11 bases. There are 15 residues in the CDR3. V lost 5 bases to trimming and J lost 9 bases; unmatched junction nucleotides: 9. The CDR3 region has the DNA TGTGCCAGCAGTACTGGGACAGGGGGAAAGGGCATTCAGTACTTC. It yields the protein CASSTGTGGKGIQYF.

This clonotype was counted ten times or more. The chain employs TRBV12-5 and TRBJ2-1, with 10 bases that match TRBD1. The CDR3 is 15 amino acids. Unmatched junction bases numbered 6, after V lost 7 bases and J lost 3 bases. Germline V gives CDR1 LGHNT, CDR2 FRNRAP. Here the CDR3 reads CASARGTGVYNEQFF. The CDR3, as DNA: TGTGCTAGTGCCCGAGGGACAGGGGTCTACAATGAGCAGTTCTTC.

This clonotype was detected ten times or more. The chain employs TRBV4-1 and TRBJ2-7; maybe TRBD2 (5 bases). Germline V lookup: CDR1 MGHRA, CDR2 YSYEKL. This CDR3 region has 12 residues. V was clipped by 0 bases and J by 8 bases, with 8 bases between them. The CDR3 protein is CASSQDRGKQYF. CDR3 coding DNA: TGCGCCAGCAGCCAAGATAGAGGGAAGCAGTACTTC.

V is TRBV4-2 and J is TRBJ2-3; TRBD2 aligns across 16 bases. The CDR3 contains 18 residues. Germline-derived CDR1 and CDR2 are LGHNA and YNFKEQ. Trimming removed 2 bases from V and 7 bases from J; junction bases left unmatched: 9. The CDR3 region is CASSQPLGTSGGANTQYF. The DNA for the CDR3 is TGTGCCAGCAGCCAACCGTTGGGGACTAGCGGGGGGGCCAATACGCAGTATTTT.

This clonotype came up a few times. The rearrangement uses TRBV9 and TRBJ1-6; 7 nucleotides match TRBD1. The CDR3 has 16 amino acids. The germline gives CDR1 SGDLS, CDR2 YYNGEE. Unmatched junction bases numbered 9, after V lost 4 bases and J lost 5 bases. CDR3 nucleotide sequence: TGTGCCAGCAGCCCTGAGGCAGGGGGTAATAATTCACCCCTCCACTTT. Translated, it gives CASSPEAGGNNSPLHF.

CDR3 in amino acids: CSGTGSSYEQYV. In DNA, the CDR3 is TGCAGTGGGACAGGGTCCTCCTACGAGCAGTACGTC. V usage is TRBV20-1 and J usage is TRBJ2-7, with 8 bases fitting TRBD1. Germline V gives CDR1 DFQATT, CDR2 SNEGSKA (reference sequence). V was clipped by 7 bases and J by 0 bases; unmatched bases: 2. This CDR3 has 12 residues.

This rearrangement joins TRBV4-1 to TRBJ2-5; either TRBD1 or TRBD2 may supply D (5 bases each). The CDR3 consists of 14 residues. Germline V gives CDR1 MGHRA, CDR2 YSYEKL. V was shortened by 5 bases and J by 1 base, with 11 bases between the two germline ends. The CDR3 DNA sequence: TGCGCCAGCAGCACTAGACAGCTCCAAGAGACCCAGTACTTC. This translates into CASSTRQLQETQYF.

This clonotype has a count of ten or more. In DNA, the CDR3 is TGCGCCAGCAGCTCACAAACGGGACTAGCGGCCAATGAGCAGTTCTTC. Amino acids: CASSSQTGLAANEQFF. The genes are TRBV5-1 and TRBJ2-1; 11 bases are shared with TRBD2. Trimming at V came to 3 bases and at J to 6 bases, leaving 8 bases not matched to a gene. Germline V gene sequence: CDR1 SGHRS, CDR2 YFSETQ. The CDR3 has 16 residues.

This clonotype has a count of ten or more. The CDR3 DNA is TGTGCCAGCAGCCTGGGGGCCTACCCTAGCACAGATACGCAGTATTTT. Translation gives CASSLGAYPSTDTQYF. The V and J genes are TRBV7-8 and TRBJ2-3, with D perhaps TRBD1 (6 bases). CDR1 is SGHVS and CDR2 is FQNEAQ in the germline V gene. CDR3 size: 16 residues. Trimming pared 5 bases from V and 0 bases from J, leaving 15 bases between.

The chain couples TRBV7-6 to TRBJ2-3; D tentatively fits TRBD1 or TRBD2 (5 bases each). V was cut by 1 base and J by 4 bases, with 15 bases left in between. The germline gives CDR1 SGHVS, CDR2 FNYEAQ. The CDR3 runs 16 residues. CDR3 region: CASSLEVGTAADTQYF. The CDR3 nucleotides read TGTGCCAGCAGCTTAGAGGTCGGGACCGCGGCAGATACGCAGTATTTT.

This clonotype has only a few counts. V is TRBV4-1 and J is TRBJ2-7; TRBD1 is a possible D gene (6 bases). Germline V CDR1 and CDR2: MGHRA, YSYEKL. CDR3 length equals 17 residues. V was shortened by 1 base and J by 4 bases, with 20 bases between the two germline ends. The CDR3 DNA sequence: TGCGCCAGCAGCCAAGGGAAACAGGGCACCGCAATTTACGAGCAGTACTTC. As protein: CASSQGKQGTAIYEQYF.

The sample holds a few counts of this clonotype. The J gene is TRBJ1-6, the V gene TRBV20-1; a possible D gene is TRBD1 (6 bases). Germline loops: CDR1 DFQATT, CDR2 SNEGSKA (reference sequence). V dropped 7 bases and J dropped 8 bases, with 15 bases sitting between them. The CDR3 loop spans 13 amino acids. The CDR3 sequence is CSGSGRGYSPLHF. In DNA, the CDR3 is TGCAGTGGATCTGGCAGGGGTTATTCACCCCTCCACTTT.

In its sample, this clonotype was seen a few times. The genes are TRBV7-9 and TRBJ1-2, with a weak D call TRBD1 (5 bases). Germline V gives CDR1 SEHNR, CDR2 FQNEAQ (reference sequence). This CDR3 region has 14 residues. V lost 6 bases to trimming and J lost 2 bases, with 13 bases between them. CDR3 nucleotide sequence: TGTGCCAGCAGAGATCAGGACAAGAACTATGGCTACACCTTC. Protein sequence: CASRDQDKNYGYTF. Combining the CDR3 with reference TRBV7-9 and TRBJ1-2 gives the whole variable domain DTGVSQNPRHKITKRGQNVTFRCDPISEHNRLYWYRQTLGQGPEFLTYFQNEAQLEKSRLLSDRFSAERPKGSFSTLEIQRTEQGDSAMYLCASRDQDKNYGYTFGSGTRLTVV.

This clonotype showed up just a few times. This chain links TRBV3-1 with TRBJ2-5, with a possible D match to TRBD2 (6 bases). Germline V gene lookup returns CDR1 LGHDT and CDR2 YNNKEL (reference sequence). The CDR3 sequence is 13 residues long. V shed 2 bases and J shed 4 bases, with 8 bases lying between them. CDR3 sequence: CASSQLGGETQYF. The CDR3 nucleotides are TGTGCCAGCAGCCAACTGGGGGGAGAGACCCAGTACTTC.

This clonotype appeared many times. The chain employs TRBV5-1 and TRBJ1-2, with D uncertain. V was cut by 0 bases and J by 2 bases, with 8 bases left in between. The germline gives CDR1 SGHRS, CDR2 YFSETQ. There are 14 residues in the CDR3. The CDR3 is CASSLDPSNYGYTF. CDR3 DNA: TGCGCCAGCAGCTTGGATCCCAGCAACTATGGCTACACCTTC.

This clonotype was seen a handful of times. The V gene is TRBV5-4, the J gene TRBJ1-6, with D possibly TRBD1 on 5 matching bases. V was trimmed by 4 bases and J by 6 bases, leaving 17 bases between them. Germline V lookup: CDR1 SGHNT, CDR2 YYREEE (reference sequence). The CDR3 is 16 residues long. CDR3 in amino acids: CASSPGGAQVNSPLHF. The CDR3, as DNA: TGTGCCAGCAGCCCAGGAGGGGCACAGGTTAATTCACCCCTCCACTTT.

The table lists this clonotype with many counts. The chain recombines TRBV10-3 with TRBJ1-1; D not resolved. Trimming stripped 4 bases from V and 8 bases from J, with 14 bases between. This CDR3 spans 13 amino acids. Looked up from germline, CDR1 is ENHRY and CDR2 is SYGVKD. The CDR3 loop reads CAISGYDVSEAFF. The CDR3 bases are TGTGCCATCAGTGGTTACGACGTTTCGGAAGCTTTCTTT.

This clonotype was counted many times. The chain joins TRBV5-1 to TRBJ2-2; D may be TRBD2 (5 bases). Looked up from germline, CDR1 is SGHRS and CDR2 is YFSETQ. The CDR3 covers 14 residues. Trimming took 0 bases from V and 5 from J, leaving 8 bases between them. The CDR3 region has the DNA TGCGCCAGCAGCTTGGCTAGCAGTACCGGGGAGCTGTTTTTT. Translating gives CASSLASSTGELFF.

This clonotype has at least ten counts. The chain has TRBV11-2 and TRBJ2-2; D unresolved. Germline loops: CDR1 SGHAT, CDR2 FQNNGV. The V and J ends lost 5 bases and 4 bases respectively, with 11 bases between them. CDR3 length: 14 residues. The CDR3 DNA follows: TGTGCCAGCAGCGCCCTGCGGACCACCGGGGAGCTGTTTTTT. Amino acid sequence: CASSALRTTGELFF.

The genes are TRBV4-1 and TRBJ2-7, with 13 bases that match TRBD2. V was clipped by 1 base and J by 0 bases; unmatched bases: 9. CDR3 length equals 19 residues. Germline assignment: CDR1 MGHRA and CDR2 YSYEKL. The CDR3 sequence is CASSQAGLAGALSSYEQYF. The CDR3 coding sequence is TGCGCCAGCAGCCAAGCCGGACTAGCGGGGGCTTTAAGCTCCTACGAGCAGTACTTC.